One T cell receptor (beta chain) is described in this entry. Its antigen is currently unknown. The sample belongs to a study of PD-1 blockade in classical Hodgkin lymphoma. Findings and limits, study-wide: TCR diversity in CD4+, not CD8+, cells rose significantly by C4D1. What caused the repertoire differences, perhaps disease activity or prior therapy, remains undefined. Complete responders' baseline diversity resembled that of newly diagnosed patients.

Data came from immunoSEQ multiplex PCR; TCRdb stores just in-frame clones and leaves some out. The table records 20,000 to 25,000 clones, roughly 80% of them present only once. Noted time point: cycle 4 day 1 (C4D1), after 5 to 7 weeks of nivolumab. Following autologous stem cell transplantation, relapse occurred in every patient, and exposure to brentuximab vedotin varied. Magnetic negative selection was used to purify CD4+ T cells from thawed PBMCs. CDR3 length equals 15 residues. CDR1 is LGHNA, CDR2 YSLEER, per germline. Trimming left V 3 bases short and J 7 bases short, with 15 bases between. The V and J genes are TRBV4-3 and TRBJ2-2; a possible D gene is TRBD1 (6 bases). The receptor was derived from a human donor with classical Hodgkin lymphoma. Here the sequenced sample was CD4+ T cells from blood, taken before the fourth cycle of nivolumab. The DNA of the CDR3 is TGCGCCAGCAGCCATACGGGACAACTAAACGGGGAGCTGTTTTTT. It translates to CASSHTGQLNGELFF.